The 21 T cell receptor beta chains reported below all come from one sample, sequenced in a study of regulatory T cells in long-lasting Graves disease. Construction of the TCR beta libraries employed iRepertoire HTBI primers in conjunction with Arm-PCR of CDR3 regions. TCRdb re-analysed the multiplex PCR reads in MiXCR, keeping a single row per CDR3 protein. Of about 430,000 distinct CDR3 sequences in the sample, around 20% were seen once. Time point reported: persistent/refractory GD, antithyroid drugs over 5 years with positive TRAb. Isolated PBMC RNA provided the starting material for the TCR library. The material was peripheral blood mononuclear cells (PBMCs), obtained when the disease was refractory, from a patient treated with antithyroid drugs. The receptors were sampled from a female donor with Graves disease.

The sample holds many counts of this clonotype. The chain combines TRBV12-3 or TRBV12-4 with TRBJ2-5; 9 bases line up with TRBD1. The CDR3 consists of 14 residues. The V segment lost 8 bases and the J segment 9 bases; nucleotides outside the gene matches: 13. CDR3 residues: CASGDRGSSMAQYF. DNA for the CDR3: TGTGCCAGCGGTGACAGGGGGTCGTCAATGGCCCAGTACTTC.

The rearrangement links TRBV9 to TRBJ1-6; 10 nucleotides align to TRBD1. The CDR3 covers 15 residues. Trimming took 4 bases from V and 10 from J; bases not matched to a gene: 8. Germline-derived CDR1 and CDR2 are SGDLS and YYNGEE. CDR3 bases: TGTGCCAGCAGCTACCGGGACAGGGGAGAATCACCCCTCCACTTT. It encodes CASSYRDRGESPLHF.

This clonotype has a count of ten or more. This sequence joins TRBV28 and TRBJ1-2; D is undetermined. V was cut by 7 bases and J by 7 bases, with 16 bases left in between. Germline CDR1 MDHEN, CDR2 SYDVKM. This CDR3 has 13 amino acids. This CDR3 is CASNTHLLGGYTF. In nucleotides, the CDR3 is TGTGCCAGCAATACTCATCTCCTGGGTGGCTACACCTTC.

This clonotype came up many times. J is TRBJ2-7 and V is TRBV28, with D perhaps TRBD1 or TRBD2 (5 bases each). Germline CDR1 and CDR2: MDHEN and SYDVKM. V lost 2 bases to trimming and J lost 2 bases, with 10 bases between them. The CDR3 consists of 14 residues. CDR3 DNA sequence: TGTGCCAGCAGTTTAGGGACCGCCGCCTACGAGCAGTACTTC. Residues: CASSLGTAAYEQYF.

The rearrangement joins TRBV4-1 to TRBJ1-4; D is uncertain. V was clipped by 6 bases and J by 3 bases, with 17 bases between them. The CDR3 extends over 16 amino acids. CDR1 and CDR2 (germline): MGHRA, YSYEKL. In DNA form, the CDR3 reads TGCGCCAGCAGTCTCACACCGAGGGTTCCTAATGAAAAACTGTTTTTT. This codes for CASSLTPRVPNEKLFF.

The chain couples TRBV28 to TRBJ2-1, with 10 bases identical to TRBD1. This CDR3 comprises 17 residues. The V gene's germline CDR1 is MDHEN and CDR2 SYDVKM. The trim removed 3 bases at V and 5 bases at J, leaving 10 bases unmatched. CDR3 DNA: TGTGCCAGCAGTTTCGTACCCTGGGACAGGGGCCACAATGAGCAGTTCTTC. Its protein product is CASSFVPWDRGHNEQFF.

This clonotype was detected many times. The rearrangement uses TRBV7-9 and TRBJ1-5, with D tentatively TRBD1 (5 bases). The germline V and J ends were trimmed by 1 base and 3 bases, with 7 bases remaining between them. CDR1 is SEHNR and CDR2 is FQNEAQ in the germline V gene (reference sequence). The CDR3 totals 14 residues. The CDR3 protein is CASSLEGINQPQHF. CDR3 bases: TGTGCCAGCAGCTTAGAGGGGATCAATCAGCCCCAGCATTTT. Variable domain in full (rest from reference TRBV7-9 and TRBJ1-5): DTGVSQNPRHKITKRGQNVTFRCDPISEHNRLYWYRQTLGQGPEFLTYFQNEAQLEKSRLLSDRFSAERPKGSFSTLEIQRTEQGDSAMYLCASSLEGINQPQHFGDGTRLSIL.

This clonotype has a count of ten or more. The chain links TRBV28 to TRBJ1-6; D is ambiguous. Looked up from germline, CDR1 is MDHEN and CDR2 is SYDVKM. The CDR3 extends over 12 amino acids. V shed 3 bases and J shed 10 bases, with 7 bases lying between them. This chain's CDR3 is CASSFERSPLHF. The CDR3 DNA is TGTGCCAGCAGTTTTGAGAGATCACCCCTCCACTTT.

This clonotype was detected many times. This chain links TRBV20-1 with TRBJ2-2; 8 bases agree with TRBD1. This CDR3 contains 16 residues. The V segment lost 2 bases and the J segment 7 bases; nucleotides outside the gene matches: 12. Per germline, CDR1 DFQATT and CDR2 SNEGSKA (reference sequence). The CDR3 spells CSARNGQGGDHGELFF. CDR3 coding DNA: TGCAGTGCTAGAAACGGACAGGGAGGCGACCACGGGGAGCTGTTTTTT.

This clonotype turned up a few times. The CDR3 bases are TGCAGTGCTAGTGAGCAGAGGAATAATTCACCCCTCCACTTT. Translating it yields CSASEQRNNSPLHF. The chain combines TRBV20-1 with TRBJ1-6; no clear D gene. Per germline, CDR1 DFQATT and CDR2 SNEGSKA (reference sequence). The CDR3 is 14 amino acids. V was pared by 3 bases and J by 5 bases, with 11 bases between.

This clonotype was observed at least ten times. The chain joins TRBV12-3 or TRBV12-4 to TRBJ2-5, with TRBD2 matching 13 bases. The trim removed 5 bases at V and 5 bases at J, leaving 14 bases unmatched. The CDR3 is made up of 18 amino acids. The CDR3 region has the DNA TGTGCCAGCAGTCCAAGCTTCCCCTGGACTAGCGGGAGTGAGACCCAGTACTTC. It specifies CASSPSFPWTSGSETQYF.

This chain connects TRBV20-1 to TRBJ2-2; the D call may be TRBD1 or TRBD2 (5 bases each). The CDR3 sequence is 13 residues long. Per the germline V gene, CDR1 is DFQATT and CDR2 is SNEGSKA (reference sequence). The V gene lost 5 bases and the J gene lost 7 bases, with 14 bases spanning the gap. This chain's CDR3 is CSAPDTAGGELFF. DNA for the CDR3: TGCAGTGCTCCGGACACCGCGGGCGGGGAGCTGTTTTTT.

This clonotype was seen only a few times. V is TRBV7-3 and J is TRBJ1-1, with D maybe TRBD1 (5 bases). Trimming pared 3 bases from V and 6 bases from J, leaving 8 bases between. The CDR3 extends over 12 amino acids. Germline V gives CDR1 SGHTA, CDR2 FQGTGA. CDR3 amino acids: CASSFRVSEAFF. Here the CDR3 DNA reads TGTGCCAGCAGCTTCAGGGTCTCTGAAGCTTTCTTT. The variable domain in full, with the rest retrieved from reference TRBV7-3 and TRBJ1-1, is GAGVSQTPSNKVTEKGKYVELRCDPISGHTALYWYRQSLGQGPEFLIYFQGTGAADDSGLPNDRFFAVRPEGSVSTLKIQRTERGDSAVYLCASSFRVSEAFFGQGTRLTVV.

This clonotype was observed a handful of times. The chain uses TRBV10-3 and TRBJ2-1, with 10 bases aligning to TRBD1. The CDR3 covers 13 residues. Germline assignment: CDR1 ENHRY and CDR2 SYGVKD. J was trimmed by 7 bases and V by 4 bases; bases with no gene match: 1. As DNA, the CDR3 is TGTGCCATCAGTGGGGGACAGGGGAATGAGCAGTTCTTC. Its translation is CAISGGQGNEQFF.

There are many counts of this clonotype. The gene calls are TRBV27 and TRBJ1-3; D gene uncertain. The CDR3 is 14 amino acids. The V and J ends lost 5 bases and 2 bases respectively, with 10 bases between them. Germline V CDR1 and CDR2: MNHEY, SMNVEV (reference sequence). CDR3 sequence: CASSPGVTGNTIYF. Here the CDR3 DNA reads TGTGCCAGCAGTCCCGGGGTGACTGGAAACACCATATATTTT.

This clonotype was observed a handful of times. The rearrangement links TRBV28 to TRBJ2-3; the match to TRBD2 covers 7 bases. With 6 bases clipped from V and 0 bases from J, the junction kept 6 bases outside the gene matches. The CDR3 covers 15 residues. The germline V gene has CDR1 MDHEN and CDR2 SYDVKM. The CDR3 sequence: CASSLLADSTDTQYF. The CDR3 nucleotides read TGTGCCAGCAGCCTCCTAGCGGATAGCACAGATACGCAGTATTTT.

This clonotype was observed a few times. In DNA form, the CDR3 reads TGTGCCTGGGAAGGAAGGGACAGACCCGCCTACGAGCAGTACTTC. Its protein product is CAWEGRDRPAYEQYF. The rearrangement uses TRBV30 and TRBJ2-7; 7 bases agree with TRBD1. Germline-derived CDR1 and CDR2 are GTSNPN and SVGIG (reference sequence). The trim removed 5 bases at V and 2 bases at J, leaving 12 bases unmatched. This CDR3 contains 15 residues.

This clonotype was seen repeatedly, ten times or more. CDR3: CAGGRDMLPGANVLTF. The CDR3 coding sequence is TGTGCCGGGGGGAGGGACATGCTTCCTGGGGCCAACGTCCTGACTTTC. V gene TRBV2 combines with J gene TRBJ2-6; possible D gene TRBD2, 7 bases. Germline V gene data show CDR1 as SNHLY and CDR2 as FYNNEI. Trimming stripped 11 bases from V and 2 bases from J, with 19 bases between. There are 16 residues in the CDR3.

This chain uses TRBV4-1 with TRBJ2-7; tentative D call: TRBD1 (6 bases). The CDR3 covers 16 residues. Per the germline V gene, CDR1 is MGHRA and CDR2 is YSYEKL. Trimming took off 4 bases at V and 9 bases at J, with 25 bases between the two ends. The CDR3 sequence: CASSPQGGERRWGQYF. CDR3 DNA sequence: TGCGCCAGCAGCCCACAAGGGGGTGAGCGTCGGTGGGGGCAGTACTTC.

This clonotype was observed many times. V and J are TRBV18 and TRBJ2-7; the D call may be TRBD1 or TRBD2 (6 bases each). Trimming stripped 0 bases from V and 4 bases from J, with 13 bases between. The germline V gene encodes CDR1 KGHSH and CDR2 LQKENI. The CDR3 contains 15 residues. CDR3 sequence reads: CASSPPEGGRYEQYF. The CDR3 DNA reads as TGTGCCAGCTCACCACCCGAGGGGGGCCGGTACGAGCAGTACTTC. The whole variable domain, remainder taken from reference TRBV18 and TRBJ2-7, is NAGVMQNPRHLVRRRGQEARLRCSPMKGHSHVYWYRQLPEEGLKFMVYLQKENIIDESGMPKERFSAEFPKEGPSILRIQQVVRGDSAAYFCASSPPEGGRYEQYFGPGTRLTVT.

Ten or more counts support this clonotype. This chain joins TRBV28 and TRBJ1-6; a weak D match, TRBD1 (6 bases). V lost 1 base and J 7 bases, leaving 11 bases between the germline ends. Germline lookup yields CDR1 MDHEN and CDR2 SYDVKM. The CDR3 spans 15 residues. This CDR3 reads CASSLLPQGNSPLHF. In nucleotides, the CDR3 is TGTGCCAGCAGTTTATTGCCCCAGGGGAATTCACCCCTCCACTTT.